Following are 12 T cell receptor beta chains from one sample sequenced in a study of T-cell reconstitution after alpha-beta-depleted transplantation in children. Preparation of the TCRbeta library used unique molecular identifiers. TCRdb re-derived calls from the PCR reads in MiXCR, one entry per CDR3 protein. The data show around 700,000 distinct CDR3 sequences, roughly 13% seen once. The sample was PBMCs, taken before TCRalphabeta/CD19-depleted stem cell transplant. Source of these receptors: a girl aged 2 to 9 with congenital amegakaryocytic thrombocytopenia, due to receive a stem cell transplant.

On this clonotype itself: A clone one base away is much larger, so this may be a read error. The chain recombines TRBV5-1 with TRBJ2-7; D is ambiguous. Per the germline V gene, CDR1 is SGHRS and CDR2 is YFSETQ. V was pared by 1 base and J by 4 bases, with 9 bases between. The CDR3 spans 13 residues. CDR3 amino acids: CASSLNLNYEQYF. CDR3 DNA sequence: TGCGCCAGCAGCTTGAACTTAAATTACGAGCAGTACTTC. Together with reference TRBV5-1 and TRBJ2-7, the CDR3 gives the full variable domain: KAGVTQTPRYLIKTRGQQVTLSCSPISGHRSVSWYQQTPGQGLQFLFEYFSETQRNKGNFPGRFSGRQFSNSRSEMNVSTLELGDSALYLCASSLNLNYEQYFGPGTRLTVT.

This clonotype has ten or more counts. CDR3 amino acids: CSAGRGGPQHF. The CDR3 DNA is TGCAGTGCCGGCCGAGGGGGACCCCAGCATTTT. The rearrangement uses TRBV20-1 and TRBJ1-5; tentative D call: TRBD1 (6 bases). The CDR3 runs 11 residues. The germline V gene encodes CDR1 DFQATT and CDR2 SNEGSKA (reference sequence). Trimming cost V 6 bases and J 10 bases, with 13 bases left between them.

Only a few counts were recorded for this clonotype. The gene calls are TRBV5-1 and TRBJ2-5; D gene uncertain. The CDR3 spans 13 residues. In germline, CDR1 is SGHRS, CDR2 YFSETQ. V lost 4 bases and J 4 bases, leaving 11 bases between the germline ends. The CDR3 DNA follows: TGCGCCAGCAGCGCCGCCAAAACAGAGACCCAGTACTTC. This gives the protein CASSAAKTETQYF.

The chain links TRBV27 to TRBJ2-3, with 7 bases matching TRBD1. Germline CDR1 is MNHEY and CDR2 is SMNVEV (reference sequence). Germline trimming cut 3 bases from V and 4 bases from J; bases unmatched to any gene: 16. The CDR3 is 18 amino acids. CDR3 sequence (DNA): TGTGCCAGCAGTTTGGCCAGTCAGAGGGGGCGGGTTCCAGATACGCAGTATTTT. This translates into CASSLASQRGRVPDTQYF.

This sequence joins TRBV12-3 or TRBV12-4 and TRBJ2-1; the match to TRBD2 covers 7 bases. J gave up 6 bases and V 2 bases, and 4 bases lay outside the gene matches. The CDR3 totals 14 residues. For the CDR3, the DNA is TGTGCCAGCAGTTTAACTAGCGCCTCCAATGAGCAGTTCTTC. This gives the protein CASSLTSASNEQFF.

J is TRBJ2-5 and V is TRBV28; D not certain. Per germline, CDR1 MDHEN and CDR2 SYDVKM. This CDR3 has 14 amino acids. Trimming cost V 3 bases and J 2 bases, with 10 bases left between them. The CDR3 region is CASSFVPAQETQYF. Written as DNA, the CDR3 is TGTGCCAGCAGTTTTGTACCGGCGCAAGAGACCCAGTACTTC.

Concerning this clonotype: One base away lies a much larger clone, so this may be a sequencing read error. The V gene is TRBV20-1, the J gene TRBJ2-7, with a weak D call TRBD2 (6 bases). This CDR3 has 12 residues. The germline gives CDR1 DFQATT, CDR2 SNEGSKA (reference sequence). CDR3 nucleotides: TGCAGTGCTAGTACGGGAGTCTACAAGCAGTACTTC. This encodes CSASTGVYKQYF.

This rearrangement joins TRBV5-1 to TRBJ1-2; 7 bases are a match to TRBD1. The V segment lost 4 bases and the J segment 6 bases; nucleotides outside the gene matches: 6. Germline-derived CDR1 and CDR2 are SGHRS and YFSETQ. The CDR3 runs to 13 residues. The CDR3: CASSRAGTDGYTF. In DNA form, the CDR3 reads TGCGCCAGCAGCCGGGCCGGGACAGATGGCTACACCTTC.

This clonotype occurred many times. The CDR3 coding sequence is TGCGCCAGCAGTCGGCACCCCGGGGCGGACAATGAGCAGTTCTTC. Protein sequence: CASSRHPGADNEQFF. The chain employs TRBV5-1 and TRBJ2-1, with D tentatively TRBD1 or TRBD2 (5 bases each). This CDR3 contains 15 residues. Trimming pared 5 bases from V and 5 bases from J, leaving 17 bases between. The germline gives CDR1 SGHRS, CDR2 YFSETQ.

This clonotype was seen repeatedly, ten times or more. This chain uses TRBV20-1 with TRBJ2-1; TRBD2 is a possible D gene (6 bases). The length of the CDR3 is 16 residues. Deletions cut 6 bases from V and 7 bases from J, with 25 bases between. Germline V gives CDR1 DFQATT, CDR2 SNEGSKA (reference sequence). The CDR3 spells CSATGVASGSGNEQFF. For the CDR3, the DNA is TGCAGTGCAACGGGGGTAGCCTCAGGTTCGGGAAATGAGCAGTTCTTC.

This clonotype was recorded at least ten times. This sequence joins TRBV12-3 or TRBV12-4 and TRBJ2-7; a possible D gene is TRBD1 (6 bases). V was clipped by 3 bases and J by 1 base, with 10 bases between them. This CDR3 region has 14 residues. CDR3 amino acids: CASSLGDTSYEQYF. The CDR3 nucleotides are TGTGCCAGCAGTTTGGGGGACACTTCCTACGAGCAGTACTTC.

This clonotype was seen at least ten times. The V call is TRBV15, the J call TRBJ2-3; a possible D gene is TRBD1 (6 bases). The CDR3 is made up of 16 amino acids. V lost 3 bases, J lost 6 bases, and 19 bases lay in between. From germline, CDR1 is LNHNV and CDR2 YYDKDF (reference sequence). CDR3 sequence reads: CATSRRGNRAGDTQYF. Written as DNA, the CDR3 is TGTGCCACCAGCAGGAGGGGGAACAGGGCAGGGGATACGCAGTATTTT. The variable domain in full, with the rest retrieved from reference TRBV15 and TRBJ2-3, is DAMVIQNPRYQVTQFGKPVTLSCSQTLNHNVMYWYQQKSSQAPKLLFHYYDKDFNNEADTPDNFQSRRPNTSFCFLDIRSPGLGDTAMYLCATSRRGNRAGDTQYFGPGTRLTVL.